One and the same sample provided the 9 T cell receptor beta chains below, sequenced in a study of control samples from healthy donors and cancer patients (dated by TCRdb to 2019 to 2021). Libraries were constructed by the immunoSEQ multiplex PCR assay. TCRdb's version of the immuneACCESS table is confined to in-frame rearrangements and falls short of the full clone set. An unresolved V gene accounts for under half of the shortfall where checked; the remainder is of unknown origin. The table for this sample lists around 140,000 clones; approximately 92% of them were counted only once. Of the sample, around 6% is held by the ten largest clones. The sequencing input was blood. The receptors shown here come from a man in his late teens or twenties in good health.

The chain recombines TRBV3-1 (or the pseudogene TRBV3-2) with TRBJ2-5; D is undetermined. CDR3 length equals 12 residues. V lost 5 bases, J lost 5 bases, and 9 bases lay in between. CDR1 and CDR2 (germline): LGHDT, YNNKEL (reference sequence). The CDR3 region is CASSSDGETQYF. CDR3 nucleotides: TGTGCCAGCAGCTCGGATGGGGAGACCCAGTACTTC.

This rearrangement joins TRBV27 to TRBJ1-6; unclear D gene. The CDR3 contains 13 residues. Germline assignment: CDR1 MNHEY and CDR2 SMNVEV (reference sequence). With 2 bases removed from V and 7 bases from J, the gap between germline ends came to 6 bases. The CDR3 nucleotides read TGTGCCAGCAGTTTACGGGTGAATTCACCCCTCCACTTT. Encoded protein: CASSLRVNSPLHF.

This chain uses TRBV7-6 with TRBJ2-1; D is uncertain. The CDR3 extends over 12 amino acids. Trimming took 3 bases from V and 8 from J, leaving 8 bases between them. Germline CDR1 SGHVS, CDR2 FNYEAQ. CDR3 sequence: CASSFYKHEQFF. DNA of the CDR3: TGTGCCAGCAGCTTCTATAAGCATGAGCAGTTCTTC. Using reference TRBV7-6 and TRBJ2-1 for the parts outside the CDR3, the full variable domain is GAGVSQSPRYKVTKRGQDVALRCDPISGHVSLYWYRQALGQGPEFLTYFNYEAQQDKSGLPNDRFSAERPEGSISTLTIQRTEQRDSAMYRCASSFYKHEQFFGPGTRLTVL.

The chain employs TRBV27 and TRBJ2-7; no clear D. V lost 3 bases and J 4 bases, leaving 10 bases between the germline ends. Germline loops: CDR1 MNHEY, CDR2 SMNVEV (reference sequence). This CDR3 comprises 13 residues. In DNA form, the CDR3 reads TGTGCCAGCAGTTTCTTTGCAGGTTACGAGCAGTACTTC. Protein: CASSFFAGYEQYF.

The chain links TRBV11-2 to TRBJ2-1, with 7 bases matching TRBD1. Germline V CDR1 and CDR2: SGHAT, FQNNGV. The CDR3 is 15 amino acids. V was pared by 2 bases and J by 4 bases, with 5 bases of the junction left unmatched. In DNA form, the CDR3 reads TGTGCCAGCAGCTTAACAGGGGATATGTACAATGAGCAGTTCTTC. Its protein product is CASSLTGDMYNEQFF. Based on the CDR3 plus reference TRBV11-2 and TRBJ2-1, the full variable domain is EAGVAQSPRYKIIEKRQSVAFWCNPISGHATLYWYQQILGQGPKLLIQFQNNGVVDDSQLPKDRFSAERLKGVDSTLKIQPAKLEDSAVYLCASSLTGDMYNEQFFGPGTRLTVL.

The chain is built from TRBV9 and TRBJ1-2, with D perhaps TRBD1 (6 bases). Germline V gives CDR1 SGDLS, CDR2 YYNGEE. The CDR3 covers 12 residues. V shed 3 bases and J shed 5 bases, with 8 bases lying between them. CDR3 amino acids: CASSGGAYGYTF. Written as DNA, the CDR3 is TGTGCCAGCAGCGGGGGGGCGTATGGCTACACCTTC.

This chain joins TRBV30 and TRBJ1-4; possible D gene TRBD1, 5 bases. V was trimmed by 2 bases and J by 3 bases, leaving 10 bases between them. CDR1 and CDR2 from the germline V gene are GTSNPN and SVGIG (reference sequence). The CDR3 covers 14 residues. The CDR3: CAWSYRRANEKLFF. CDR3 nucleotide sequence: TGTGCCTGGAGTTACAGGAGGGCTAATGAAAAACTGTTTTTT.

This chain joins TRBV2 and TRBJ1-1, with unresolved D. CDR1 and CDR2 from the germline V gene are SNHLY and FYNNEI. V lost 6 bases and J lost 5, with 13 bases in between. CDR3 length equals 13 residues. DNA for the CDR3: TGTGCCAGCAGACCCGACGGCTCGACTGAAGCTTTCTTT. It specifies CASRPDGSTEAFF.

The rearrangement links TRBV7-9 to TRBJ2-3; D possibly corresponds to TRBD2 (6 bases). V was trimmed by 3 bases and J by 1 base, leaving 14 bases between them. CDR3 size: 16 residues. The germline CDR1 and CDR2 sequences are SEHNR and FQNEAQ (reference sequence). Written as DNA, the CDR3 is TGTGCCAGCAGCTTGGCCCGGGACTCCCGCACAGATACGCAGTATTTT. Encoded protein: CASSLARDSRTDTQYF.